This entry features one T cell receptor beta chain sequence. During active infection, Seattle patients enrolled and were then monitored through disease. This entry is derived from a study of blood T cell repertoires in COVID-19. Per the original methods: For nucleated cells, counts were estimated from reference gene primer amplification. The protocol was immunoSEQ multiplex PCR, while the TCRdb copy is restricted to in-frame clones and leaves out a portion. The V and J calls and clone size are taken from that table; D and trimming were inferred from the DNA. The sample yields more than 300,000 clones, around 87% seen once. Sequences were obtained from peripheral blood. The origin of this receptor is a woman in her twenties or thirties with COVID-19, enrolled during active disease.

CDR3 sequence (DNA): TGTGCCAGCAGATTCAGGATAGCGGGAGGAGTCAATGAGCAGTTCTTC. It encodes CASRFRIAGGVNEQFF. This rearrangement joins TRBV27 to TRBJ2-1, with 10 bases fitting TRBD2. The J segment lost 6 bases and the V segment lost 6 bases, leaving 11 bases of the junction unmatched. The germline gives CDR1 MNHEY, CDR2 SMNVEV (reference sequence). The CDR3 runs to 16 residues.